One and the same sample provided the 14 T cell receptor beta chains below, sequenced in a study of metastatic and nonmetastatic thyroid tumors (TCRdb year 2020). None of the patients had been given any treatment before thyroid surgery. Library construction relied on PCR. The listed sequencing device is Illumina HiSeq 4000. TCRdb redid the processing of the public reads, applying fastp at Q25 and MiXCR, and retained in-frame beta chains. Within this sample are roughly 93,000 clones, with about 13% of them counted one time only. Jointly, the top ten make up about 10% of the sample. The sample comprised blood. These receptor sequences come from a female donor with papillary thyroid cancer or a benign thyroid nodule (not recorded which). Some clones in this sample may be carry-over from other donors' samples.

In its sample, this clone was seen many times. A much larger clone is a single base away; this may be a read error. The sample holds other DNA sequences that translate to the same CDR3. The genes are TRBV27 and TRBJ2-2, with TRBD1 matching over 7 bases. V shed 8 bases, J shed 6 bases, and the junction held 12 bases outside the gene matches. The CDR3 is made up of 15 amino acids. CDR1 and CDR2 from the germline V gene are MNHEY and SMNVEV (reference sequence). As DNA, the CDR3 is TGTGCCAGCTCACTCAACAGGGGAACCGCCGGGGAGCTGTTTTTT. Its protein product is CASSLNRGTAGELFF.

Concerning this clone itself: The sample contains more than one DNA sequence encoding this CDR3. The gene calls are TRBV9 and TRBJ2-1; TRBD2 aligns across 12 bases. CDR1 and CDR2 (germline): SGDLS, YYNGEE. There are 16 residues in the CDR3. The trim removed 3 bases at V and 7 bases at J, leaving 8 bases unmatched. DNA for the CDR3: TGTGCCAGCAGCGGGCGTAGGACTAGCGGGACGAATGAGCAGTTCTTC. Amino acids: CASSGRRTSGTNEQFF.

This clone was observed many times. CDR3 in amino acids: CASGETSGSPLNEQFF. The CDR3 DNA sequence: TGCGCCAGCGGCGAGACGAGCGGGAGTCCCCTCAATGAGCAGTTCTTC. The V gene is TRBV5-1, the J gene TRBJ2-1, with TRBD2 identical over 8 bases. Germline V gene sequence: CDR1 SGHRS, CDR2 YFSETQ. The V gene end was trimmed by 7 bases and the J gene end by 6 bases; junction bases not matched to a gene: 15. CDR3 length: 16 amino acids.

This clone was detected ten times or more. The chain uses TRBV27 and TRBJ1-6, with D tentatively TRBD1 (6 bases). Germline V gives CDR1 MNHEY, CDR2 SMNVEV (reference sequence). Trimming stripped 4 bases from V and 7 bases from J, with 8 bases between. This CDR3 has 13 amino acids. CDR3 DNA: TGTGCCAGCAGTTACGGACAGAATTCACCCCTCCACTTT. It yields the protein CASSYGQNSPLHF.

This clone was detected many times. The chain combines TRBV13 with TRBJ2-7, with a tentative D call TRBD2 (6 bases). With 6 bases removed from V and 5 bases from J, the gap between germline ends came to 11 bases. The germline V gene has CDR1 PRHDT and CDR2 FYEKMQ (reference sequence). The CDR3 has 12 amino acids. The DNA of the CDR3 is TGTGCCAGCAGGCTCGGCGGGGACGAGCAGTACTTC. Its translation is CASRLGGDEQYF. Full variable domain (missing parts from reference TRBV13 and TRBJ2-7): AAGVIQSPRHLIKEKRETATLKCYPIPRHDTVYWYQQGPGQDPQFLISFYEKMQSDKGSIPDRFSAQQFSDYHSELNMSSLELGDSALYFCASRLGGDEQYFGPGTRLTVT.

This clone was recorded at least ten times. CDR3 sequence reads: CASSSDSIVGNTIYF. In nucleotides, the CDR3 is TGTGCCAGTAGTTCTGATAGTATTGTTGGAAACACCATATATTTT. The chain is built from TRBV19 and TRBJ1-3, with unresolved D. Between the trimmed V and J ends, which lost 5 bases and 3 bases, there was a span of 14 bases. The CDR3 is made up of 15 amino acids. Germline V gene data show CDR1 as LNHDA and CDR2 as SQIVND (reference sequence).

To note about this clone: A much larger clonotype is one base distant, so this may be a read error. This chain connects TRBV5-1 to TRBJ2-3, with a weak D call TRBD1 (5 bases). Trimming pared 4 bases from V and 7 bases from J, leaving 28 bases between. Germline CDR1 is SGHRS and CDR2 is YFSETQ. The CDR3 contains 18 residues. CDR3 nucleotide sequence: TGCGCCAGCAGCGAGTCGGCCGGGCTGTCAGGGCTAACATATACGCAGTATTTT. It specifies CASSESAGLSGLTYTQYF.

The chain links TRBV20-1 to TRBJ2-3; weak D call: TRBD2 (5 bases). CDR1 DFQATT and CDR2 SNEGSKA come from the germline V gene (reference sequence). The CDR3 has 16 amino acids. The V gene lost 1 base and the J gene lost 1 base, with 15 bases spanning the gap. The CDR3 here is CSARVFSGSRTDTQYF. The CDR3 DNA reads as TGCAGTGCTAGAGTTTTCTCGGGATCCCGCACAGATACGCAGTATTTT.

This clone showed up many times. The genes are TRBV20-1 and TRBJ2-4; the D is unclear. Germline CDR1 is DFQATT and CDR2 is SNEGSKA (reference sequence). This CDR3 contains 14 residues. V gave up 3 bases and J gave up 1 base, with 10 bases separating them. For the CDR3, the DNA is TGCAGTGCTAGCGGCCCTACCGCCAAAAACATTCAGTACTTC. This translates into CSASGPTAKNIQYF.

A word on this clone: This may come from a read error, since a much larger clone is one base off. The sample contains more than one DNA sequence encoding this CDR3. V gene TRBV24-1 combines with J gene TRBJ2-2, with D possibly matching TRBD1 (7 bases). CDR1 and CDR2 from the germline V gene are KGHDR and SFDVKD. The CDR3 is 15 residues long. Trimming removed 7 bases at V and 4 bases at J, with 15 bases between. CDR3 coding DNA: TGTGCCACCAGCGAGAACAGGGGAGGCACCGGGGAGCTGTTTTTT. This translates into CATSENRGGTGELFF.

This clone was seen more than once but under ten times. The chain links TRBV20-1 to TRBJ2-7; TRBD1 might be the D (5 bases). Trimming removed 5 bases at V and 6 bases at J, with 32 bases between. The CDR3 runs to 18 residues. CDR1 is DFQATT, CDR2 SNEGSKA, per germline (reference sequence). This CDR3 is CSAPLSRQCNQIPIEQYF. CDR3 nucleotides: TGCAGTGCTCCCCTCTCCAGACAGTGTAACCAGATTCCTATCGAGCAGTACTTC.

This clone was found many times. The CDR3: CASSLVGSNEKLFF. In DNA form, the CDR3 reads TGTGCCAGCAGCTTAGTGGGATCAAATGAAAAACTGTTTTTT. J is TRBJ1-4 and V is TRBV7-9; D gene unclear. Germline lookup yields CDR1 SEHNR and CDR2 FQNEAQ (reference sequence). The CDR3 consists of 14 residues. Trimming cost V 1 base and J 5 bases, with 8 bases left between them.

This clone was counted many times. V usage is TRBV28 and J usage is TRBJ1-5; a possible D gene is TRBD1 (5 bases). V was trimmed by 5 bases and J by 6 bases, leaving 26 bases between them. The CDR3 has 18 residues. In germline, CDR1 is MDHEN, CDR2 SYDVKM. CDR3 nucleotide sequence: TGTGCCAGCAGTCCGCATACGGCCTCAGGGTTAGTGCGTCAGCCCCAGCATTTT. Its translation is CASSPHTASGLVRQPQHF.

This clone was recorded many times. This sequence joins TRBV27 and TRBJ2-1, with 9 bases identical to TRBD1. Losses at the gene ends were 3 bases for V and 7 bases for J; bases not matched to a gene: 7. Germline CDR1 MNHEY, CDR2 SMNVEV (reference sequence). The CDR3 has 15 residues. DNA of the CDR3: TGTGCCAGCAGTTTTGTACAGGGGGCTTTGAATGAGCAGTTCTTC. It translates to CASSFVQGALNEQFF.